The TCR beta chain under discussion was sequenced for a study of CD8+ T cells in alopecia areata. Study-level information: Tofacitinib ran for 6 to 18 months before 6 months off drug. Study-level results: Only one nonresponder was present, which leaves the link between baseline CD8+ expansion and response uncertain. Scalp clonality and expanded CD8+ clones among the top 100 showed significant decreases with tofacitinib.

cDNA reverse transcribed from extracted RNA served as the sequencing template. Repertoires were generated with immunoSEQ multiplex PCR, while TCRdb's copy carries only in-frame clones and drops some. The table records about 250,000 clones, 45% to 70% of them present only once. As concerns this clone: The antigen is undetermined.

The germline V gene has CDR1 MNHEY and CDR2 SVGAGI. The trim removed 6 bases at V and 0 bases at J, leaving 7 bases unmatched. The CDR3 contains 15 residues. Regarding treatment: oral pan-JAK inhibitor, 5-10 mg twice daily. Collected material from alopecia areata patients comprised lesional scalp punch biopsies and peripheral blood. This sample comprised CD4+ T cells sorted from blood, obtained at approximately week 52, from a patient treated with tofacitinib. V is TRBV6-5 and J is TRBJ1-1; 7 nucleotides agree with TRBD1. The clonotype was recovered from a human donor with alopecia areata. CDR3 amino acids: CASSERQGLNTEAFF. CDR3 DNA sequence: TGTGCCAGCAGCGAGAGACAGGGATTGAACACTGAAGCTTTCTTT.